This is a list of T cell receptor beta chains from one sample in a study of follicular helper T cells after annual influenza vaccination. Produced via immunoSEQ multiplex PCR; TCRdb's table is partial and in-frame only. The data show roughly 9,700 clones, around 78% seen once. The sequenced sample was CXCR5- memory CD4+ T cells sorted from blood, obtained 7 days after influenza vaccination. These receptors all stem from an adult who received the influenza vaccine. Both conserved end residues are part of each CDR3. A D gene is named only where the DNA matches it firmly. Part of the rows lack a size; the others show once, few, many or a class for expanded clones.

clone_size: once; j_call: TRBJ2-3; v_call: TRBV2; d_call: TRBD2; cdr3_aa: CASSGGKAVADTQYF; cdr3_nt: TGTGCCAGCTCGGGGGGTAAGGCTGTAGCGGATACGCAGTATTTT
clone_size: .; j_call: TRBJ2-5; v_call: TRBV7-9; d_call: .; cdr3_aa: CASSEKRGQETQYF; cdr3_nt: TGTGCCAGCAGCGAGAAACGGGGACAAGAGACCCAGTACTTC
clone_size: .; j_call: TRBJ2-7; v_call: TRBV28; d_call: .; cdr3_aa: CASSEPDRTSYEQYF; cdr3_nt: TGTGCCAGCAGCGAGCCCGACAGGACCAGCTACGAGCAGTACTTC
clone_size: once; j_call: TRBJ1-3; v_call: TRBV5-1; d_call: .; cdr3_aa: CASSLAGVANTIYF; cdr3_nt: TGCGCCAGCAGCTTGGCTGGGGTGGCAAACACCATATATTTT
clone_size: .; j_call: TRBJ2-1; v_call: TRBV5-1; d_call: TRBD2; cdr3_aa: CASRPGLAGGGSEQFF; cdr3_nt: TGCGCCAGCCGCCCGGGACTAGCGGGGGGAGGCAGTGAGCAGTTCTTC
clone_size: .; j_call: TRBJ1-2; v_call: TRBV28; d_call: TRBD1; cdr3_aa: CASSLGTGLLSEGYTF; cdr3_nt: TGTGCCAGCAGTTTAGGGACAGGTCTGTTATCGGAGGGCTACACCTTC
clone_size: .; j_call: TRBJ1-4; v_call: TRBV28; d_call: TRBD1; cdr3_aa: CASRRTGKSRTNEKLFF; cdr3_nt: TGTGCCAGCAGAAGGACAGGAAAGTCAAGAACTAATGAAAAACTGTTTTTT
clone_size: .; j_call: TRBJ2-1; v_call: TRBV7-9; d_call: TRBD2; cdr3_aa: CASSPTGTSGGYNEQFF; cdr3_nt: TGTGCCAGCAGCCCCACCGGGACTAGCGGGGGGTACAATGAGCAGTTCTTC
clone_size: .; j_call: TRBJ2-1; v_call: TRBV5-1; d_call: TRBD2; cdr3_aa: CASSLFPRGEYEQFF; cdr3_nt: TGCGCCAGCAGCTTGTTTCCGCGGGGGGAGTATGAGCAGTTCTTC
clone_size: .; j_call: TRBJ2-5; v_call: TRBV6-5; d_call: .; cdr3_aa: CASSSRGGWQTQYF; cdr3_nt: TGTGCCAGCAGTTCCAGGGGAGGGTGGCAGACCCAGTACTTC
clone_size: .; j_call: TRBJ1-5; v_call: TRBV29-1; d_call: .; cdr3_aa: CSVEWHLDSLISNQPQHF; cdr3_nt: TGCAGCGTTGAATGGCATTTAGACAGCTTAATTAGCAATCAGCCCCAGCATTTT
clone_size: .; j_call: TRBJ1-4; v_call: TRBV30; d_call: .; cdr3_aa: CAWTLGEKLFF; cdr3_nt: TGTGCCTGGACATTAGGTGAAAAACTGTTTTTT
clone_size: .; j_call: TRBJ1-2; v_call: TRBV5-4; d_call: TRBD1; cdr3_aa: CASSLGGTGSGYTF; cdr3_nt: TGTGCCAGCAGCTTGGGGGGGACAGGGAGCGGCTACACCTTC
clone_size: .; j_call: TRBJ1-1; v_call: TRBV10-3; d_call: TRBD1; cdr3_aa: CASRDSFESQAFF; cdr3_nt: TGTGCCAGCAGGGACAGTTTCGAGTCCCAAGCTTTCTTT
clone_size: .; j_call: TRBJ1-4; v_call: TRBV4-3; d_call: .; cdr3_aa: CASSQVTPVLSTNEKLFF; cdr3_nt: TGCGCCAGCAGCCAAGTAACCCCCGTGTTGTCAACTAATGAAAAACTGTTTTTT
clone_size: .; j_call: TRBJ2-5; v_call: TRBV6-5; d_call: TRBD1; cdr3_aa: CASSRQGRIMETQYF; cdr3_nt: TGTGCCAGCAGTCGACAGGGGCGTATCATGGAGACCCAGTACTTC
clone_size: .; j_call: TRBJ2-5; v_call: TRBV11-3; d_call: .; cdr3_aa: CASSLGAQVATQYF; cdr3_nt: TGTGCCAGCAGCTTGGGCGCGCAGGTCGCGACCCAGTACTTC
clone_size: .; j_call: TRBJ2-5; v_call: TRBV2; d_call: .; cdr3_aa: CASSDQGGPGETQYF; cdr3_nt: TGTGCCAGCAGCGACCAAGGGGGGCCGGGAGAGACCCAGTACTTC
clone_size: .; j_call: TRBJ2-1; v_call: TRBV6-4; d_call: TRBD2; cdr3_aa: CASRLLAGGKGEQFF; cdr3_nt: TGTGCCAGCAGACTCCTAGCGGGGGGTAAGGGTGAGCAGTTCTTC
clone_size: few; j_call: TRBJ1-6; v_call: TRBV7-9; d_call: .; cdr3_aa: CASSLEVSPLHF; cdr3_nt: TGTGCCAGCAGCTTAGAGGTCTCACCCCTCCACTTT
clone_size: .; j_call: TRBJ1-3; v_call: TRBV2; d_call: .; cdr3_aa: CASRPDRSGNTIYF; cdr3_nt: TGTGCCAGCAGGCCCGACAGGTCTGGAAACACCATATATTTT
clone_size: .; j_call: TRBJ2-3; v_call: TRBV10-1; d_call: .; cdr3_aa: CASSDGPGFEDTQYF; cdr3_nt: TGCGCCAGCAGTGACGGGCCCGGATTTGAAGATACGCAGTATTTT
clone_size: .; j_call: TRBJ2-1; v_call: TRBV9; d_call: TRBD2; cdr3_aa: CASSVVSSGGAYNEQFF; cdr3_nt: TGTGCCAGCAGCGTAGTATCTAGCGGGGGGGCCTACAATGAGCAGTTCTTC
clone_size: once; j_call: TRBJ2-1; v_call: TRBV2; d_call: .; cdr3_aa: CASERRILYNEQFF; cdr3_nt: TGTGCCAGCGAACGAAGAATCTTATACAATGAGCAGTTCTTC
clone_size: .; j_call: TRBJ1-1; v_call: TRBV7-9; d_call: .; cdr3_aa: CASSGPGRVGSEAFF; cdr3_nt: TGTGCCAGCAGCGGCCCTGGGAGGGTCGGGTCTGAAGCTTTCTTT
clone_size: few; j_call: TRBJ1-5; v_call: TRBV19; d_call: .; cdr3_aa: CASSIYSTEQPQHF; cdr3_nt: TGTGCCAGTAGTATTTACAGCACCGAGCAGCCCCAGCATTTT
clone_size: .; j_call: TRBJ2-3; v_call: TRBV7-2; d_call: .; cdr3_aa: CASSFGGGLSDTQYF; cdr3_nt: TGTGCCAGCAGCTTTGGTGGGGGTTTGTCAGATACGCAGTATTTT
clone_size: few; j_call: TRBJ2-7; v_call: TRBV30; d_call: .; cdr3_aa: CAWSQGSEQYF; cdr3_nt: TGTGCCTGGAGCCAGGGATCCGAGCAGTACTTC
clone_size: .; j_call: TRBJ2-5; v_call: TRBV30; d_call: .; cdr3_aa: CAWARGGPQTQYF; cdr3_nt: TGTGCCTGGGCCCGCGGGGGCCCACAGACCCAGTACTTC
clone_size: .; j_call: TRBJ2-7; v_call: TRBV5-6; d_call: TRBD2; cdr3_aa: CASSGGLAGGSYEQYF; cdr3_nt: TGTGCCAGCAGCGGCGGACTAGCGGGGGGGTCCTACGAGCAGTACTTC
clone_size: .; j_call: TRBJ1-5; v_call: TRBV14; d_call: .; cdr3_aa: CASSRGQAQPQHF; cdr3_nt: TGTGCCAGCAGCCGAGGGCAAGCTCAGCCCCAGCATTTT
clone_size: .; j_call: TRBJ2-2; v_call: TRBV14; d_call: .; cdr3_aa: CASSKDFRTWELFF; cdr3_nt: TGTGCCAGCAGCAAAGATTTCCGGACCTGGGAGCTGTTTTTT
clone_size: once; j_call: TRBJ1-1; v_call: TRBV7-2; d_call: .; cdr3_aa: CASSLMAGGTEAFF; cdr3_nt: TGTGCCAGCAGCTTAATGGCGGGGGGCACTGAAGCTTTCTTT
clone_size: .; j_call: TRBJ1-3; v_call: TRBV28; d_call: .; cdr3_aa: CASRFEAGNTIYF; cdr3_nt: TGTGCCAGCAGGTTCGAGGCTGGAAACACCATATATTTT
clone_size: once; j_call: TRBJ1-2; v_call: TRBV19; d_call: TRBD1; cdr3_aa: CASSRTGLDGYTF; cdr3_nt: TGTGCCAGTAGCCGGACAGGGTTGGATGGCTACACCTTC
clone_size: .; j_call: TRBJ1-5; v_call: TRBV7-8; d_call: .; cdr3_aa: CASSLGRFSNQPQHF; cdr3_nt: TGTGCCAGCAGCTTAGGCCGGTTTAGCAATCAGCCCCAGCATTTT
clone_size: .; j_call: TRBJ2-7; v_call: TRBV28; d_call: .; cdr3_aa: CASSLSGWYEQYF; cdr3_nt: TGTGCCAGCAGTTTAAGTGGTTGGTACGAGCAGTACTTC
clone_size: .; j_call: TRBJ1-1; v_call: TRBV12-5; d_call: .; cdr3_aa: CASGSSWGGTEAFF; cdr3_nt: TGTGCTAGTGGTTCTTCTTGGGGGGGCACTGAAGCTTTCTTT